The 6 T cell receptor beta chains below all came from one sample that was sequenced in a study of T cells in Graves' hyperthyroidism and ophthalmopathy. Amplification yielded TCR beta CDR3 regions, with RNA transcripts as the source. The primer set for the first-round RT-PCR of the TCR CDR3 was HTBI. TCRdb ran MiXCR on the multiplex PCR reads and lists one entry per CDR3 protein. The sample includes 640,000 or so distinct CDR3 sequences, over 12% of them seen just once. The sequencing input was blood. The receptors were gathered from a young woman with Graves' ophthalmopathy.

In its sample, this clonotype was seen many times. The chain carries TRBV19 and TRBJ1-5; possible D gene TRBD1, 6 bases. Germline-derived CDR1 and CDR2 are LNHDA and SQIVND (reference sequence). The CDR3 is 14 residues long. V lost 7 bases and J 3 bases, leaving 13 bases between the germline ends. The CDR3 here is CASNWDTFNQPQHF. CDR3 sequence (DNA): TGTGCCAGTAACTGGGACACGTTCAATCAGCCCCAGCATTTT. Based on the CDR3 plus reference TRBV19 and TRBJ1-5, the full variable domain is DGGITQSPKYLFRKEGQNVTLSCEQNLNHDAMYWYRQDPGQGLRLIYYSQIVNDFQKGDIAEGYSVSREKKESFPLTVTSAQKNPTAFYLCASNWDTFNQPQHFGDGTRLSIL.

This clonotype was observed many times. This sequence joins TRBV7-8 and TRBJ1-2, with D possibly TRBD1 on 5 matching bases. The CDR3 contains 15 residues. Looked up from germline, CDR1 is SGHVS and CDR2 is FQNEAQ. V was pared by 8 bases and J by 0 bases, with 16 bases between. The CDR3 reads CASQPYRRANYGYTF. CDR3 DNA: TGTGCCAGCCAACCCTACAGGAGAGCTAACTATGGCTACACCTTC.

This clonotype was seen ten or more times. The chain has TRBV12-3 or TRBV12-4 and TRBJ1-1, with 7 bases lining up with TRBD1. This CDR3 spans 13 amino acids. The junction had 4 bases not matched to a gene; V was cut back by 5 bases and J by 4 bases. The chain's CDR3 is CASSRDSFTEAFF. CDR3 sequence (DNA): TGTGCCAGCAGTCGGGACAGTTTCACTGAAGCTTTCTTT.

This clonotype was counted many times. The chain couples TRBV5-1 to TRBJ1-1; D is perhaps TRBD1 (6 bases). V was shortened by 4 bases and J by 1 base, with 11 bases between the two germline ends. The CDR3 totals 14 residues. Germline loops: CDR1 SGHRS, CDR2 YFSETQ. The DNA of the CDR3 is TGCGCCAGCAGCCACAGGGCCGGGAACACTGAAGCTTTCTTT. This translates into CASSHRAGNTEAFF.

This clonotype was found many times. V gene TRBV28 combines with J gene TRBJ1-3; D is unclear. CDR1 is MDHEN and CDR2 is SYDVKM in the germline V gene. Trimming shortened V by 5 bases and J by 2 bases, and 16 bases separated the two germline ends. The CDR3 totals 16 residues. Here the CDR3 reads CASSPGLSIAGNTIYF. The CDR3 DNA reads as TGTGCCAGCAGTCCGGGCCTCTCTATTGCTGGAAACACCATATATTTT.

This clonotype was detected many times. This sequence joins TRBV5-1 and TRBJ2-1; D is tentatively TRBD1 or TRBD2 (5 bases each). Trimming pared 4 bases from V and 14 bases from J, leaving 22 bases between. This CDR3 is 14 amino acids long. Germline values: CDR1 SGHRS, CDR2 YFSETQ. CDR3 region: CASSGAGTQNNKFF. The CDR3 DNA reads as TGCGCCAGCAGCGGCGCAGGGACCCAAAATAACAAGTTCTTC.